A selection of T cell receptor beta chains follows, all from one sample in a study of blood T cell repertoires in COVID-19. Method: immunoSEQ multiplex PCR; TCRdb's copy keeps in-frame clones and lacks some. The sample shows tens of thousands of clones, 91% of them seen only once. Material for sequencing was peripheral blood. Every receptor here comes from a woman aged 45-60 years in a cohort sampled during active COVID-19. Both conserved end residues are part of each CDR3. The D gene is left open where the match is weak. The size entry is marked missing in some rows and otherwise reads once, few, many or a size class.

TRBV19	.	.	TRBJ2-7	TGTGCCAGTAGTAGCGGGGCTGCGGGCGAGCAGTACTTC	CASSSGAAGEQYF
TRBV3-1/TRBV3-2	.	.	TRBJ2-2	TGTGCCAGCAGCCAACGGGTGACCGGGGAGCTGTTTTTT	CASSQRVTGELFF
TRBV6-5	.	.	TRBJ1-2	TGTGCCAGCAGTTCGGGGACGTGGGACTGGGGCTACACCTTC	CASSSGTWDWGYTF
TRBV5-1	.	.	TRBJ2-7	TGCGCCAGCAGCTGGAGGGCAAACGAGCAGTACTTC	CASSWRANEQYF
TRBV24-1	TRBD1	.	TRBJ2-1	TGTGCCACCAGCCCCAGGGACAGGGCTGCGAATGAGCAGTTCTTC	CATSPRDRAANEQFF
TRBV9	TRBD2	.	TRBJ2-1	TGTGCCAGCAGCGTAGAGGGAGCGGGGTACAATGAGCAGTTCTTC	CASSVEGAGYNEQFF
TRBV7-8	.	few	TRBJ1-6	TGTGCCAGCAGCTTAACTTCTAATCTCAGGGATTCACCCCTCCACTTT	CASSLTSNLRDSPLHF
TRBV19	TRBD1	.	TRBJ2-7	TGTGCCAGTAGTTTACCGGGACAGGGCTCCTACGAGCAGTACTTC	CASSLPGQGSYEQYF
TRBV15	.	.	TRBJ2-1	TGTGCCACCAGCAGACACAGCAATGAGCAGTTCTTC	CATSRHSNEQFF
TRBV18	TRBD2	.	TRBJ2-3	TGTGCCAGCTCACGGAAGGAGCGGGGTTTATCGTATTTT	CASSRKERGLSYF
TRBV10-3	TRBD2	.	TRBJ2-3	TGTGCCATCTTAGGCGCTGGGCCGAAGGGGGGCGCCGGGACTAGCGGGGCAGATACGCAGTATTTT	CAILGAGPKGGAGTSGADTQYF
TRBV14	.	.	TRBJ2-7	TGTGCCAGCAGCCAAAGGGCCGGGAGCTCCTACGAGCAGTACTTC	CASSQRAGSSYEQYF
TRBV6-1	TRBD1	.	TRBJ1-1	TGTGCCAGCAGTGAATACAGGGGAGACACTGAAGCTTTCTTT	CASSEYRGDTEAFF
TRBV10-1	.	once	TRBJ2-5	TGCGCCAGCAGTCTACAGGGTGTAGGGACCCAGTACTTC	CASSLQGVGTQYF
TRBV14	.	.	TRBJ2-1	TGTGCCAGCAGCACCCGAACAGGGTCCCCCTACAATGAGCAGTTCTTC	CASSTRTGSPYNEQFF
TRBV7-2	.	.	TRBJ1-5	TGTGCCAGCAGCTTATTCGGACTCGGAAATCAGCCCCAGCATTTT	CASSLFGLGNQPQHF
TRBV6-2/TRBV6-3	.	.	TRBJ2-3	TGTGCCAGCAGTTACTCTGCCCAAAGACAGGAGTACACAGATACGCAGTATTTT	CASSYSAQRQEYTDTQYF
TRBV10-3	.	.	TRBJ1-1	TGTGCCATCAGTGGGTCCATGAACACTGAAGCTTTCTTT	CAISGSMNTEAFF
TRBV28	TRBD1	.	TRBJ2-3	TGTGCCAGCAGTTTGCCCGGACAGGGTTCCAGCACAGATACGCAGTATTTT	CASSLPGQGSSTDTQYF
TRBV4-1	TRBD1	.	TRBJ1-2	TGCGCCAGCAGCCAAGACCCGACAGGGCGAGGCCATGGCTACACCTTC	CASSQDPTGRGHGYTF
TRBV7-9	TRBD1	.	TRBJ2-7	TGTGCCAGCAGCGCGGGGACAGGCGGCAGCGAGCAGTACTTC	CASSAGTGGSEQYF
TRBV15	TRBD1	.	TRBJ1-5	TGTGCCACCAGCTTGACAGGGCACGGCAATCAGCCCCAGCATTTT	CATSLTGHGNQPQHF
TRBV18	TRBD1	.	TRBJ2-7	TGTGCCAGCTCACCGAGGGCTGGACAGGGGACGACCTACGAGCAGTACTTC	CASSPRAGQGTTYEQYF
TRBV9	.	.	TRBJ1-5	TGTGCCAGCAGCGTAGGCCAGGATCAGCCCCAGCATTTT	CASSVGQDQPQHF
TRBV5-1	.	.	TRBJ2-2	TGCGCCAGCACCTGGGGGGAAAAAGCGAACACCGGGGAGCTGTTTTTT	CASTWGEKANTGELFF
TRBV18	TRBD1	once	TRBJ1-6	TGTGCCAGCTCGAATGGACAGGCCAGTTCACCCCTCCACTTT	CASSNGQASSPLHF
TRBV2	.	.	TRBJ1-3	TGTGCCAGCAGAGCGGACGGGTACTCTGGAAACACCATATATTTT	CASRADGYSGNTIYF
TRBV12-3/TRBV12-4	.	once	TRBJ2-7	TGTGCCAGCAGTTTAATGCGGTACGAGCAGTACTTC	CASSLMRYEQYF